The source of this T cell receptor beta chain is a study of blood T cells in healthy people across ages (dated by TCRdb to the mid-2010s). Context from the whole study: In model experiments, roughly one uniquely barcoded TCR beta cDNA molecule per two T cells was captured by template switching. To track age-related changes in TCR beta repertoire diversity, the study relied on deep sequencing normalized with unique cDNA molecular identifiers. Four age groups were formed from the donors: young (average approximately 15 years), middle-aged (less than 40), aged (around 62) and long-lived (less than 85). To avoid experimental bias, donors of different ages were randomly spread across the sequencing lanes. Using the same blood draw, the study looked at two additional independent replicas of 1 million unique cDNA reads for two donors, one aged 18 to 29 and the other aged 80 or older. Results and caveats for the whole study, not just this receptor: Because donor CMV infection status was unknown, age-related changes in expanded clonotypes were potentially confounded. There was a strong correlation between observed TCR beta diversity and the percentage of naive T cells measured by flow cytometry. Observed TCR beta diversity per million T cells fell roughly linearly with age, and a significant reduction was already apparent by age around 39. Bulk unsorted PBMC profiling prevented conclusive comparison of naive and antigen-experienced compartments. Compared with the aged group, more naive CD4+ T cells, fewer expanded clones and increased TCR diversity were shown by the long-lived group, suggesting age selection. Estimates of total diversity based on one million sequenced T cells were regarded as lower bounds and as underestimates.

Systemically healthy Caucasian individuals from Russia, around 39 in total and aged roughly 6 to 100 years, were included as donors. Each donor gave ten milliliters of peripheral blood, drawn into EDTA-treated Vacutainer tubes. Ficoll-Paque density-gradient centrifugation was used to isolate PBMCs, with at least 6.5 million obtained per sample. Trizol reagent was used to extract total RNA from PBMCs, with at least 6 micrograms per sample. For every donor, an aliquot of PBMCs went through flow cytometry to measure the percentages of naive CD45RAhigh/CD27high T cells. CDR1 and CDR2 were assigned from the germline V gene as SQVTM and ANQGSEA. The CDR3 runs 14 amino acids, cysteine and phenylalanine included. Only the CDR3 DNA is retained, 42 bases long and in frame from the first base. Between the V and J ends, shortened by 6 bases and 5 bases respectively, the junction contains 18 bases. To prepare the library, 5' RACE was applied. TCRdb names Illumina HiSeq 2500 as the instrument used. A second roughly 7 to 11 cycle PCR used a sample-barcoded 5' primer and a J-beta primer mix. A template-switch 5' adaptor carrying 12 random nucleotides introduced a unique molecular identifier onto each TCR beta cDNA molecule. At least 2.5 million CDR3-containing paired-end reads were obtained from each sample. First-strand cDNA was synthesized from all RNA with the Mint cDNA synthesis kit, primed by a TRBC-specific oligonucleotide. All cDNA was treated with uracil-DNA glycosylase and then went through a first 18-cycle PCR with the universal primers M1SS and BC2_uni_R. As for the authors' bioinformatics: Each sample was normalized by randomly selecting 1 million high-quality reads, each carrying a distinct molecular identifier. Instead of being binned into consensus sequences, reads that shared molecular identifiers were thrown out. MiTCR, set to a Q25 quality threshold and the strictest error-elimination algorithm, was used for CDR3 identification, clonotype clustering and error correction. A nonparametric unseen species model using Euler transformation provided a lower-bound estimate of total TCR beta diversity. TCRdb reanalyzed the raw reads on its own, using fastp at Q25 for trimming and MiXCR for clone calling, and kept in-frame beta chains. Rows with one shared CDR3 protein collapse into an entry with the most common genes and DNA. What appears here as the V and J calls and clone size reflects TCRdb's work, not the paper's. This sample comprises about 1.8 million distinct CDR3 sequences, roughly 50% of them detected only once. The top ten hold 2.1% of the sample.

This clonotype was observed once. Its antigen is not yet known. The input lacks base qualities; no much larger clone sits a single base away. The receptor's source is a woman aged 40 to 50 in good health. Sequencing input: blood. The V and J segments used are TRBV29-1 and TRBJ2-3; a weak D assignment points to TRBD2 (6 bases agree). In nucleotide form, the sequence is TGCAGCGTGGGTAAGGCTAGCGCAAGAGATACGCAGTATTTT. The encoded protein is CSVGKASARDTQYF.